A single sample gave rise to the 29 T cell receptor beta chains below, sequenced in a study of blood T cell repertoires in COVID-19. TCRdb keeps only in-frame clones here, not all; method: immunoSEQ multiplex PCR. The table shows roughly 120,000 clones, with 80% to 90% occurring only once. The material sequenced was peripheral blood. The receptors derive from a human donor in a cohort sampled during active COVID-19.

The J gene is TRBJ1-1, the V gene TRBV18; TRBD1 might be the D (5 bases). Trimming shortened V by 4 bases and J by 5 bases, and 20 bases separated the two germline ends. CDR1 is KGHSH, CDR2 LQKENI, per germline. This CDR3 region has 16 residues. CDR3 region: CASSQTEATIGTEAFF. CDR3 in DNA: TGTGCCAGCTCACAGACAGAGGCGACGATCGGGACTGAAGCTTTCTTT.

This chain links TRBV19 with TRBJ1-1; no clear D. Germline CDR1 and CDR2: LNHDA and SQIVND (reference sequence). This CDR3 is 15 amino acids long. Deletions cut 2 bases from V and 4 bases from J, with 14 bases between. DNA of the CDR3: TGTGCCAGTAGTATAATGGTGGAGGGTAGCACTGAAGCTTTCTTT. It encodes CASSIMVEGSTEAFF.

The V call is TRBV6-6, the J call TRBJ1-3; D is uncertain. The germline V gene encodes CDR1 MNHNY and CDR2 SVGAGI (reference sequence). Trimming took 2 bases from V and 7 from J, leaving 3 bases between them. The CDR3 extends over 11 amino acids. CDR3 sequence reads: CASSYANTIYF. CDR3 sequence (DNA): TGTGCCAGCAGTTACGCGAACACCATATATTTT.

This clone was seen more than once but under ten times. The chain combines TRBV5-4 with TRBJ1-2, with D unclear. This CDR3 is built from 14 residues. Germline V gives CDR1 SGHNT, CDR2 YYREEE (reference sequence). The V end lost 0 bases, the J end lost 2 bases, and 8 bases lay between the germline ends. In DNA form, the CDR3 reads TGTGCCAGCAGCTTGGCCGGGAGAAACTATGGCTACACCTTC. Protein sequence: CASSLAGRNYGYTF.

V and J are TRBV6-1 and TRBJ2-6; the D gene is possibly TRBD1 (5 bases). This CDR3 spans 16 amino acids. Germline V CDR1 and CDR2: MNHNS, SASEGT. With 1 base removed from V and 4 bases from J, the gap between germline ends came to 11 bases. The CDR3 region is CASSEGAGPGANVLTF. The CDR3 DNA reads TGTGCCAGCAGTGAAGGGGCAGGGCCGGGGGCCAACGTCCTGACTTTC.

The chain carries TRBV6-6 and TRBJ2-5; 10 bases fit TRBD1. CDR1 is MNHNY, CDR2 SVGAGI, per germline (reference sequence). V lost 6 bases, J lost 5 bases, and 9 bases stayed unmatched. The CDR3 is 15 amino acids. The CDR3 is CASRVGDRGHETQYF. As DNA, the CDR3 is TGTGCCAGCAGGGTGGGCGACAGGGGGCATGAGACCCAGTACTTC.

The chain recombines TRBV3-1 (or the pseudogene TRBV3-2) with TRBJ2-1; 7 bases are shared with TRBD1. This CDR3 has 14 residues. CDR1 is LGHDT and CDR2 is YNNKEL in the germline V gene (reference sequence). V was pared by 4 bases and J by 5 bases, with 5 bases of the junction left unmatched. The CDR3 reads CASSRQGTHNEQFF. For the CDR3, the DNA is TGTGCCAGCAGCCGACAGGGTACCCACAATGAGCAGTTCTTC.

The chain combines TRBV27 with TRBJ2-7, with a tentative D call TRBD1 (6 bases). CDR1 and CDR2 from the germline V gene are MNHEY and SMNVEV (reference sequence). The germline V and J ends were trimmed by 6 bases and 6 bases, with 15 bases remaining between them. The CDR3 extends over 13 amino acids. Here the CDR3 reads CASRLTGMVEQYF. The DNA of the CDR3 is TGTGCCAGCAGGCTTACAGGGATGGTCGAGCAGTACTTC.

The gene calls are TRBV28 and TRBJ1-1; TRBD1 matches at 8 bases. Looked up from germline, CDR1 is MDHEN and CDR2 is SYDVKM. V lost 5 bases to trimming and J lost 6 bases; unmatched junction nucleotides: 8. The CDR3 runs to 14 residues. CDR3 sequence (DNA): TGTGCCAGCAGTGGACAGGGAGGGACGCCTGAAGCTTTCTTT. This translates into CASSGQGGTPEAFF.

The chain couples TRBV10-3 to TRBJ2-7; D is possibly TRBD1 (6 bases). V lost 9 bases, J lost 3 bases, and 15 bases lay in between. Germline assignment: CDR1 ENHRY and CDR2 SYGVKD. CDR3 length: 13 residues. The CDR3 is CAIQGPGGYEQYF. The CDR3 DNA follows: TGTGCCATACAGGGTCCAGGCGGCTACGAGCAGTACTTC.

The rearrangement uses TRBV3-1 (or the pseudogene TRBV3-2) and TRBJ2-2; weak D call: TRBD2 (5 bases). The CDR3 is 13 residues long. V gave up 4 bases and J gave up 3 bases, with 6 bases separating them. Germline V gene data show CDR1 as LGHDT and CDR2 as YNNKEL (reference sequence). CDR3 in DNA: TGTGCCAGCAGCCCGAGGGACACCGGGGAGCTGTTTTTT. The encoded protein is CASSPRDTGELFF.

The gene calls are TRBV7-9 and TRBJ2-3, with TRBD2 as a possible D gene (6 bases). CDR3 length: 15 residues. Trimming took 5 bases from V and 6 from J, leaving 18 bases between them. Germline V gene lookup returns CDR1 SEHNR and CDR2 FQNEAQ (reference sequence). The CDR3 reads CASSRGTNPKDTQYF. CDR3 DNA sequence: TGTGCCAGCAGCCGCGGGACCAACCCTAAGGATACGCAGTATTTT.

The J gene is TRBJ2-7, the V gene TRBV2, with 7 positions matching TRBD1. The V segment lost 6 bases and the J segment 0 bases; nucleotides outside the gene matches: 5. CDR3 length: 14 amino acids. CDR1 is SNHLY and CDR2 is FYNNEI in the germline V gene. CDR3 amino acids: CASSPDRSSYEQYF. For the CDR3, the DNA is TGTGCCAGCAGCCCGGACAGGAGCTCCTACGAGCAGTACTTC.

CDR3 bases: TGTGCCAGCCTGCAGGGGACAGCCTCCTACGAGCAGTACTTC. This codes for CASLQGTASYEQYF. The J gene is TRBJ2-7, the V gene TRBV7-8, with 7 bases lining up with TRBD1. Germline CDR1 reads SGHVS; CDR2 reads FQNEAQ. The CDR3 spans 14 residues. The ends lost 8 bases at V and 0 bases at J; junction bases unmatched: 7.

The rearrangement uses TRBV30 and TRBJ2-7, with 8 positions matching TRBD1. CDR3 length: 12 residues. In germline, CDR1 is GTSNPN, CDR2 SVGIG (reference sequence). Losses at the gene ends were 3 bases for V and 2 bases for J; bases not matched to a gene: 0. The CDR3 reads CAWRDRAYEQYF. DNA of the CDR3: TGTGCCTGGAGGGACAGGGCCTACGAGCAGTACTTC.

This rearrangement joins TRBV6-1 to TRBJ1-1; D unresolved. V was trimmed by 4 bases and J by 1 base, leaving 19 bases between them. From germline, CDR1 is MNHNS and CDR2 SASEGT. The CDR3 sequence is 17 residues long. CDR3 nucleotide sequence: TGTGCCAGCAGTGGGGGTTTGTGGTACGGAGGGAACACTGAAGCTTTCTTT. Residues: CASSGGLWYGGNTEAFF.

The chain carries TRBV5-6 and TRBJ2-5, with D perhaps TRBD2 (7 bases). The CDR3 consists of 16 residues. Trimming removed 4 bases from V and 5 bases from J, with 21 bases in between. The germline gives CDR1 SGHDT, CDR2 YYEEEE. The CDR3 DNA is TGTGCCAGCAGCCCAAGAGTGCAGGGAGGGGGGGAGACCCAGTACTTC. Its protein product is CASSPRVQGGGETQYF. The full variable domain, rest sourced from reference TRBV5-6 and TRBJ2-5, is DAGVTQSPTHLIKTRGQQVTLRCSPKSGHDTVSWYQQALGQGPQFIFQYYEEEERQRGNFPDRFSGHQFPNYSSELNVNALLLGDSALYLCASSPRVQGGGETQYFGPGTRLLVL.

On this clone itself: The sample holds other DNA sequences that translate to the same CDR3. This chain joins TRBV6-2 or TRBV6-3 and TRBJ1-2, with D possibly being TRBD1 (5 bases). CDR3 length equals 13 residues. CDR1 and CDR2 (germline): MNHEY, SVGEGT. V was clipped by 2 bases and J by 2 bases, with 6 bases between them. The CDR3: CASSYQGNYGYTF. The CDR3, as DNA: TGTGCCAGCAGTTACCAGGGAAACTATGGCTACACCTTC.

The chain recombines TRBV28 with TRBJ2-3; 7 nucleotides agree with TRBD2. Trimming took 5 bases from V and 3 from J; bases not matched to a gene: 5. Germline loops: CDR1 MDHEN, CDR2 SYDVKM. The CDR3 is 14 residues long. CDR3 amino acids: CASSLTSRTDTQYF. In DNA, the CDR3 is TGTGCCAGCAGTCTGACTAGCAGGACAGATACGCAGTATTTT.

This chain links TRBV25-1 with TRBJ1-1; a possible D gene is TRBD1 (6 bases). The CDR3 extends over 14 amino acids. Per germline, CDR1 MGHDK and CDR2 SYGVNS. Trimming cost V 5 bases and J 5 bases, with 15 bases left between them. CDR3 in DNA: TGTGCCAGCAGTTCTTTGGGGGCCGGGACTGAAGCTTTCTTT. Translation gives CASSSLGAGTEAFF.

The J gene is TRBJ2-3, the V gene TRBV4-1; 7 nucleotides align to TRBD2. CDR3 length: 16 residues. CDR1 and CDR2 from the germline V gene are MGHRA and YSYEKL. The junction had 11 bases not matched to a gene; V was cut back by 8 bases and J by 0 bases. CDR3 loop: CASRLTSSSSTDTQYF. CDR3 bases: TGCGCCAGCCGGTTGACTAGCAGCTCTAGCACAGATACGCAGTATTTT.

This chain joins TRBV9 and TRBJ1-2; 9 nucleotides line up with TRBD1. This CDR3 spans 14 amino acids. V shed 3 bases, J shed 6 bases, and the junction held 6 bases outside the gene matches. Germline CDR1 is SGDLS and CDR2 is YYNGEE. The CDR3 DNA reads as TGTGCCAGCAGCGCCACAGGGGGCGCGAATGGCTACACCTTC. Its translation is CASSATGGANGYTF.

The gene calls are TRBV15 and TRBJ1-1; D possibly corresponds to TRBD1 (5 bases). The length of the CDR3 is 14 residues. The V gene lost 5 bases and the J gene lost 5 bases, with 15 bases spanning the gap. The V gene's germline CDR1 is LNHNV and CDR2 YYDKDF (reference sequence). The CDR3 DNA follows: TGTGCCACCAGCGAGAGTTCGGGGGTGACTGAAGCTTTCTTT. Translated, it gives CATSESSGVTEAFF.

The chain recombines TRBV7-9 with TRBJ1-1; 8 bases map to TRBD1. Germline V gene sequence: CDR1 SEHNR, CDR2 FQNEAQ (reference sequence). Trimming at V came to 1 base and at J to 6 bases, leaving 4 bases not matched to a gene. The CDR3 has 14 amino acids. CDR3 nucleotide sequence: TGTGCCAGCAGCTTAGGGTTACAGGGGGCTGAAGCTTTCTTT. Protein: CASSLGLQGAEAFF.

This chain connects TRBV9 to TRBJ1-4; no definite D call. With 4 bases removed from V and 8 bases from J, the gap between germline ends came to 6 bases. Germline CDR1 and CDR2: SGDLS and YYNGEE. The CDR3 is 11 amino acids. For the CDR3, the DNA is TGTGCCAGCAGCAGCGGGGAAAAACTGTTTTTT. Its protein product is CASSSGEKLFF.

The CDR3 coding sequence is TGTGCCAGCAGCTTAGCGGTTGCGGGGTTTAAAGAGACCCAGTACTTC. This sequence encodes CASSLAVAGFKETQYF. The V call is TRBV7-6, the J call TRBJ2-5; D might be TRBD2 (6 bases). Trimming removed 0 bases at V and 3 bases at J, with 14 bases between. In germline, CDR1 is SGHVS, CDR2 FNYEAQ. The CDR3 is 16 amino acids.

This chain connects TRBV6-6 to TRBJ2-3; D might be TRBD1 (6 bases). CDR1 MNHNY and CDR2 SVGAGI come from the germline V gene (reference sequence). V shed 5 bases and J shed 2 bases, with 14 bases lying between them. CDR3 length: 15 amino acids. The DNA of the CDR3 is TGTGCCAGCAGTCAAGGGGACAAATCCACAGATACGCAGTATTTT. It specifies CASSQGDKSTDTQYF.

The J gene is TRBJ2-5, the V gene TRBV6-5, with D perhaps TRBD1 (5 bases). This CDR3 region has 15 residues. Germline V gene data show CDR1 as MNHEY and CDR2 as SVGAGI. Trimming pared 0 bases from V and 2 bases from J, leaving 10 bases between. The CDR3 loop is CASSYSGRVQETQYF. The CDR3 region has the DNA TGTGCCAGCAGTTACTCTGGCAGGGTACAAGAGACCCAGTACTTC.

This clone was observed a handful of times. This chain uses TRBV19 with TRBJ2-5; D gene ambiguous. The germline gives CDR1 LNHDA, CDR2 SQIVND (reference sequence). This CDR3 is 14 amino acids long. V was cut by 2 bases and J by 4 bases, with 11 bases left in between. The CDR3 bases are TGTGCCAGTAGTATAAGTTACAGACGAGAGACCCAGTACTTC. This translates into CASSISYRRETQYF.